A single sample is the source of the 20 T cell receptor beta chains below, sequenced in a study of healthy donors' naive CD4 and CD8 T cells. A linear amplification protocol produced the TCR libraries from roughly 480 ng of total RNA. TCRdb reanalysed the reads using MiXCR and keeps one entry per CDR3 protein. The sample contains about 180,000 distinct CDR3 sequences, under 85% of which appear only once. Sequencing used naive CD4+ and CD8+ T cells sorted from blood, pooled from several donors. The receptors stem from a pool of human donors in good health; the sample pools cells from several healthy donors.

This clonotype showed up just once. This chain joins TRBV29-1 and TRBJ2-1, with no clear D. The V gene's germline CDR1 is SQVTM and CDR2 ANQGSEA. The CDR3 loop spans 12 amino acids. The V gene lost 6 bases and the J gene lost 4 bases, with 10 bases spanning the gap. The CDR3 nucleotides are TGCAGCGTAGCCGACATGTACAATGAGCAGTTCTTC. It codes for CSVADMYNEQFF.

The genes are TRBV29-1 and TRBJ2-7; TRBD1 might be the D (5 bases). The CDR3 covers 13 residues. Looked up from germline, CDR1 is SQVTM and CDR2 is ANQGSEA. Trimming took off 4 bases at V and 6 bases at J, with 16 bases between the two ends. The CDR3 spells CSVGSAGLGEQYF. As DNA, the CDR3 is TGCAGCGTTGGATCGGCAGGGCTGGGCGAGCAGTACTTC.

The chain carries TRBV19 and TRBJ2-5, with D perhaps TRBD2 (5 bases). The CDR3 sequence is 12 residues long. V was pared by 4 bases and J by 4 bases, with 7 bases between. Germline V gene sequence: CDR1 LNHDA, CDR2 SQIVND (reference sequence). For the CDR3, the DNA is TGTGCCAGTAGTAAAGAGGGAGAGACCCAGTACTTC. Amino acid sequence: CASSKEGETQYF. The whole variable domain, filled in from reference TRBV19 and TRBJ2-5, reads DGGITQSPKYLFRKEGQNVTLSCEQNLNHDAMYWYRQDPGQGLRLIYYSQIVNDFQKGDIAEGYSVSREKKESFPLTVTSAQKNPTAFYLCASSKEGETQYFGPGTRLLVL.

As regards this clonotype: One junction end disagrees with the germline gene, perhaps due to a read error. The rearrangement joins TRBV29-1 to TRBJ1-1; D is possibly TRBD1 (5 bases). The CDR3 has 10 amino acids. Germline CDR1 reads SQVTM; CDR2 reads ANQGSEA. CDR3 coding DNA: TGCAGCATTGAGGGGACTGAAGCTTTCTTT. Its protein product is CSIEGTEAFF.

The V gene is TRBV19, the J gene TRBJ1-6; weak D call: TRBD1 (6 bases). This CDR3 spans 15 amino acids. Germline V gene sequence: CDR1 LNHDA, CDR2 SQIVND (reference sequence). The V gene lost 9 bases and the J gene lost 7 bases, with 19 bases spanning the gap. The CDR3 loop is CASLQGPQQNSPLHF. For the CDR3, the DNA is TGTGCCAGCCTACAGGGACCCCAGCAGAATTCACCCCTCCACTTT. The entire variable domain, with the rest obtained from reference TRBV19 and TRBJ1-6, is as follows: DGGITQSPKYLFRKEGQNVTLSCEQNLNHDAMYWYRQDPGQGLRLIYYSQIVNDFQKGDIAEGYSVSREKKESFPLTVTSAQKNPTAFYLCASLQGPQQNSPLHFGNGTRLTVT.

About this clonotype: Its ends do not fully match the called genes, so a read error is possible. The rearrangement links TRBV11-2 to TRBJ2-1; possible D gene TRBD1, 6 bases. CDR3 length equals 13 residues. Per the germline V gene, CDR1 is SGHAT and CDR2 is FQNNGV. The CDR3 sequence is CAGSWTVNNEQFF. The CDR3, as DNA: TGTGCCGGCAGCTGGACAGTTAATAATGAGCAGTTCTTC. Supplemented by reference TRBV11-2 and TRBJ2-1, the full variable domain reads EAGVAQSPRYKIIEKRQSVAFWCNPISGHATLYWYQQILGQGPKLLIQFQNNGVVDDSQLPKDRFSAERLKGVDSTLKIQPAKLEDSAVYLCAGSWTVNNEQFFGPGTRLTVL.

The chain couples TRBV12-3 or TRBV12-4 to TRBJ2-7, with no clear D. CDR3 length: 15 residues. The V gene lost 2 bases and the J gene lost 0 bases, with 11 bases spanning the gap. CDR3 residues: CASSLLALSSYEQYF. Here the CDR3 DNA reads TGTGCCAGCAGTTTATTAGCATTAAGCTCCTACGAGCAGTACTTC.

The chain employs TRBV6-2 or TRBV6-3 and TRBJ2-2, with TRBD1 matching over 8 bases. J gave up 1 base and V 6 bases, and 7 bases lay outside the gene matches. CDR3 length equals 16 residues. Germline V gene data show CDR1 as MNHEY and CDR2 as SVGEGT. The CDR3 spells CASRTVGQGNTGELFF. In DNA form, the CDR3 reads TGTGCCAGCAGAACCGTAGGACAGGGGAACACCGGGGAGCTGTTTTTT.

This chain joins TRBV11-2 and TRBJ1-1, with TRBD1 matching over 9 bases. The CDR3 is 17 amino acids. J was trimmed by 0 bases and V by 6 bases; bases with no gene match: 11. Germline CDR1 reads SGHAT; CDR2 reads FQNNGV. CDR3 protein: CASRRRTGAMMNTEAFF. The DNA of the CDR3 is TGTGCCAGCAGGCGAAGGACAGGGGCTATGATGAACACTGAAGCTTTCTTT.

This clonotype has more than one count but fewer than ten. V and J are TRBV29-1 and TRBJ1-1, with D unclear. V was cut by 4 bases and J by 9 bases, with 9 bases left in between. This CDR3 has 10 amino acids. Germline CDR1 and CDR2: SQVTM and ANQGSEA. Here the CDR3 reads CSVGASQAFF. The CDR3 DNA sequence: TGCAGCGTTGGGGCCAGCCAAGCTTTCTTT.

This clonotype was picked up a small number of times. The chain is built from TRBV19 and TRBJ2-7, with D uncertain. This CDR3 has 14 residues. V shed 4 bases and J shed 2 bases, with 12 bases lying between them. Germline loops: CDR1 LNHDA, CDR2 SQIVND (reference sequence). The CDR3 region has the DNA TGTGCCAGTAGTACCCACGCCAGAGCCTACGAGCAGTACTTC. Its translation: CASSTHARAYEQYF.

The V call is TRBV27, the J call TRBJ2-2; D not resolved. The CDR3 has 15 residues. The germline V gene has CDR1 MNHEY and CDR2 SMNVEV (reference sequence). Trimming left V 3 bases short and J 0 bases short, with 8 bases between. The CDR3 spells CASSFQPPNTGELFF. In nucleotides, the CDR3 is TGTGCCAGCAGTTTTCAACCTCCGAACACCGGGGAGCTGTTTTTT.

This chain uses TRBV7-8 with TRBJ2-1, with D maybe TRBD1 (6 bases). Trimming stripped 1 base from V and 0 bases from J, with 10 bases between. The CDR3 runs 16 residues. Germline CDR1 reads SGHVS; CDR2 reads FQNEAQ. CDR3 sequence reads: CASSLDRASSYNEQFF. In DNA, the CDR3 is TGTGCCAGCAGCTTAGACAGGGCCAGCTCCTACAATGAGCAGTTCTTC.

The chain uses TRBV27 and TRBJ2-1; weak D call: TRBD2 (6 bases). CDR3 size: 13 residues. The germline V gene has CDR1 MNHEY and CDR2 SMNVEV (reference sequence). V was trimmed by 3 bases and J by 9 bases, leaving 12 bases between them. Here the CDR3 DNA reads TGTGCCAGCAGTTTTAGAGGGACTGGTGAGCAGTTCTTC. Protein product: CASSFRGTGEQFF.

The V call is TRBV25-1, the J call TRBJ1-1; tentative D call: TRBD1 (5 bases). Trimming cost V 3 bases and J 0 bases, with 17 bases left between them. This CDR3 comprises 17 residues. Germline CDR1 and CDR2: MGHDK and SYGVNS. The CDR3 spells CASSDETGPSLNTEAFF. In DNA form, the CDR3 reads TGTGCCAGCAGTGATGAGACGGGGCCAAGCTTGAACACTGAAGCTTTCTTT.

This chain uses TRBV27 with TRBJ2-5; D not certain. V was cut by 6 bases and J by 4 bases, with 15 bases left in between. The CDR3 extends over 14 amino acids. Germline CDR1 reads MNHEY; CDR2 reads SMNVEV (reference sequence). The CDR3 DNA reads TGTGCCAGCAGCTTAAGGCCCCGAGGAGAGACCCAGTACTTC. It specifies CASSLRPRGETQYF.

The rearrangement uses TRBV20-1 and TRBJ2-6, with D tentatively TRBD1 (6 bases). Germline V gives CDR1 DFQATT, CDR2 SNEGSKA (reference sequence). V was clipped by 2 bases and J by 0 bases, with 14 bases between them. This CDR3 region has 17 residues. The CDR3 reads CSARRTGTGSGANVLTF. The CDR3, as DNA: TGCAGTGCTAGACGAACAGGGACGGGCTCTGGGGCCAACGTCCTGACTTTC.

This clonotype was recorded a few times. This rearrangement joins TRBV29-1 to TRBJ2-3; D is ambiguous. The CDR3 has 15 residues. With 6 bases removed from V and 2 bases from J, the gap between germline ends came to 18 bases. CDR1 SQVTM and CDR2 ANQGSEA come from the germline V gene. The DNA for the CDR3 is TGCAGCGTCTCACCCCGAGACCTCTTCACAGATACGCAGTATTTT. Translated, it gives CSVSPRDLFTDTQYF.

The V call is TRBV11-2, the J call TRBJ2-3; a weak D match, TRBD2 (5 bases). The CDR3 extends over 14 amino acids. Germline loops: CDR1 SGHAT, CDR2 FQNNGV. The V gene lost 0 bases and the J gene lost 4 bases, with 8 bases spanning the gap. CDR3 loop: CASSLDPGSDTQYF. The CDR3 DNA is TGTGCCAGCAGCTTAGATCCGGGGTCAGATACGCAGTATTTT.

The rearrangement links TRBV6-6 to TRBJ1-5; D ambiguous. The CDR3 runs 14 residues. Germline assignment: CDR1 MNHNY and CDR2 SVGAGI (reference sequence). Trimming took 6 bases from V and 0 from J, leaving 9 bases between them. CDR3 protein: CASREDGSNQPQHF. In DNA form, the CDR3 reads TGTGCCAGCAGGGAGGACGGTAGCAATCAGCCCCAGCATTTT.